The 23 T cell receptor beta chains below all came from one sample that was sequenced in a study of technical replicates of blood from a few donors. Sequenced by immunoSEQ multiplex PCR; TCRdb stores in-frame clones only, minus some. In the table there are under 90,000 clones, 93% of which are singletons. The sample was T cells isolated from PBMCs. These TCRs come from a human donor in good health.

The CDR3 DNA reads TGTGCCAGCAGAGACCCGGGACCGGGAGAAGAGACCCAGTACTTC. Translating it yields CASRDPGPGEETQYF. V gene TRBV11-2 combines with J gene TRBJ2-5, with a tentative D call TRBD2 (6 bases). Germline V gene data show CDR1 as SGHAT and CDR2 as FQNNGV. The ends were cut back, 6 bases at V and 3 bases at J, with 17 bases in the middle. This CDR3 region has 15 residues.

The chain uses TRBV19 and TRBJ1-1; the match to TRBD1 covers 7 bases. Germline V gives CDR1 LNHDA, CDR2 SQIVND (reference sequence). V gave up 5 bases and J gave up 0 bases; unmatched junction bases: 9. This CDR3 has 16 amino acids. The CDR3 DNA follows: TGTGCCAGTAGTCCTGACAGGGATTGGGTGAACACTGAAGCTTTCTTT. Translated, it gives CASSPDRDWVNTEAFF.

The genes are TRBV4-1 and TRBJ2-1; 8 nucleotides line up with TRBD2. The V segment lost 4 bases and the J segment 3 bases; nucleotides outside the gene matches: 2. Germline CDR1 MGHRA, CDR2 YSYEKL. The CDR3 totals 14 residues. The CDR3 spells CASSPRGDYNEQFF. In DNA, the CDR3 is TGCGCCAGCAGCCCGCGGGGGGACTACAATGAGCAGTTCTTC.

The CDR3 is CASSLTGDPYNEQFF. CDR3 nucleotides: TGTGCCAGCAGTTTAACGGGAGACCCATACAATGAGCAGTTCTTC. The genes are TRBV6-5 and TRBJ2-1; D is possibly TRBD2 (6 bases). The CDR3 extends over 15 amino acids. V dropped 4 bases and J dropped 4 bases, with 14 bases sitting between them. The germline V gene has CDR1 MNHEY and CDR2 SVGAGI.

The chain carries TRBV27 and TRBJ2-1; 10 nucleotides line up with TRBD2. The germline CDR1 and CDR2 sequences are MNHEY and SMNVEV (reference sequence). CDR3 size: 15 residues. After removal of 3 bases from V and 6 bases from J, the junction contained 5 bases not matched to a gene. CDR3 DNA: TGTGCCAGCAGTTTCGCTAGCGGGGGTTTCAATGAGCAGTTCTTC. Translating gives CASSFASGGFNEQFF.

The V gene is TRBV7-9, the J gene TRBJ1-6; possibly TRBD1 for D (5 bases). Germline CDR1 and CDR2: SEHNR and FQNEAQ (reference sequence). The CDR3 is made up of 15 amino acids. Trimming removed 8 bases from V and 5 bases from J, with 16 bases in between. The CDR3 coding sequence is TGTGCCAGCGTCAACGGGGGGATGAATAATTCACCCCTCCACTTT. This encodes CASVNGGMNNSPLHF.

The V gene is TRBV5-6, the J gene TRBJ2-7; D may be TRBD2 (6 bases). Per germline, CDR1 SGHDT and CDR2 YYEEEE. The CDR3 spans 15 residues. Between the trimmed V and J ends, which lost 5 bases and 2 bases, there was a span of 17 bases. CDR3 amino acids: CASSNYRDLTYEQYF. CDR3 sequence (DNA): TGTGCCAGCAGTAACTACCGGGACTTAACCTACGAGCAGTACTTC.

The genes are TRBV15 and TRBJ1-3; D ambiguous. The germline V and J ends were trimmed by 0 bases and 3 bases, with 9 bases remaining between them. Germline V CDR1 and CDR2: LNHNV, YYDKDF (reference sequence). The CDR3 has 15 amino acids. CDR3 bases: TGTGCCACCAGCAGAGATGGGCAGAATGGAAACACCATATATTTT. It is translated as CATSRDGQNGNTIYF.

The chain is built from TRBV13 and TRBJ2-7; 14 bases match TRBD2. The trim removed 5 bases at V and 4 bases at J, leaving 4 bases unmatched. The germline V gene encodes CDR1 PRHDT and CDR2 FYEKMQ (reference sequence). This CDR3 contains 15 residues. The CDR3 here is CASSLRTSGGYEQYF. CDR3 bases: TGTGCCAGCAGCCTCCGGACTAGCGGGGGGTACGAGCAGTACTTC.

There are a few counts of this clone. The V call is TRBV5-1, the J call TRBJ1-1; perhaps TRBD1 as D (5 bases). The ends were cut back, 2 bases at V and 1 base at J, with 9 bases in the middle. Germline V gene lookup returns CDR1 SGHRS and CDR2 YFSETQ. The CDR3 runs 14 residues. The CDR3 spells CASSLTGKNTEAFF. The CDR3 DNA follows: TGCGCCAGCAGCTTAACAGGCAAGAACACTGAAGCTTTCTTT.

The V call is TRBV6-6, the J call TRBJ1-1; a possible D gene is TRBD1 (5 bases). Germline V CDR1 and CDR2: MNHNY, SVGAGI (reference sequence). CDR3 length equals 12 residues. Trimming removed 6 bases at V and 10 bases at J, with 15 bases between. CDR3 loop: CASSPQGTLAFF. CDR3 DNA: TGTGCCAGCAGCCCCCAGGGAACGTTAGCTTTCTTT.

The chain links TRBV5-1 to TRBJ1-4; 9 bases map to TRBD1. The CDR3 length is 17 residues. Looked up from germline, CDR1 is SGHRS and CDR2 is YFSETQ. V was pared by 3 bases and J by 8 bases, with 14 bases of the junction left unmatched. CDR3 bases: TGCGCCAGCAGCTCGCCGGGACAGGGACGAAGAGGCGAAAAACTGTTTTTT. Amino acid sequence: CASSSPGQGRRGEKLFF.

This chain links TRBV4-1 with TRBJ1-1; D unresolved. Trimming shortened V by 1 base and J by 0 bases, and 3 bases separated the two germline ends. CDR1 and CDR2 from the germline V gene are MGHRA and YSYEKL. The CDR3 spans 13 residues. For the CDR3, the DNA is TGCGCCAGCAGCCAAGCAATGAACACTGAAGCTTTCTTT. The encoded protein is CASSQAMNTEAFF.

The chain recombines TRBV27 with TRBJ2-5; D ambiguous. V dropped 7 bases and J dropped 3 bases, with 3 bases sitting between them. Germline CDR1 is MNHEY and CDR2 is SMNVEV (reference sequence). The CDR3 totals 10 residues. CDR3 DNA sequence: TGTGCCAGCATAAAAGAGACCCAGTACTTC. Translated, it gives CASIKETQYF.

The genes are TRBV6-6 and TRBJ1-4; no clear D. The CDR3 contains 16 residues. V was pared by 6 bases and J by 2 bases, with 16 bases between. CDR1 MNHNY and CDR2 SVGAGI come from the germline V gene (reference sequence). The CDR3 bases are TGTGCCAGCAGCTGGCCCCCGGAGGACACTAATGAAAAACTGTTTTTT. As protein: CASSWPPEDTNEKLFF.

This sequence joins TRBV6-5 and TRBJ1-2, with 7 bases identical to TRBD1. Per the germline V gene, CDR1 is MNHEY and CDR2 is SVGAGI. CDR3 length: 13 residues. V shed 6 bases, J shed 2 bases, and the junction held 3 bases outside the gene matches. CDR3 residues: CASSWGQNYGYTF. For the CDR3, the DNA is TGTGCCAGCAGCTGGGGACAGAACTATGGCTACACCTTC.

The chain employs TRBV9 and TRBJ2-6; maybe TRBD1 (7 bases). With 6 bases removed from V and 0 bases from J, the gap between germline ends came to 13 bases. Germline loops: CDR1 SGDLS, CDR2 YYNGEE. This CDR3 spans 16 amino acids. The DNA for the CDR3 is TGTGCCAGCACTACAGGGGACTCCTCTGGGGCCAACGTCCTGACTTTC. Protein product: CASTTGDSSGANVLTF.

Only one count was recorded for this clone. The V call is TRBV27, the J call TRBJ2-2; D unresolved. Between the trimmed V and J ends, which lost 3 bases and 6 bases, there was a span of 5 bases. The CDR3 length is 12 residues. CDR1 is MNHEY and CDR2 is SMNVEV in the germline V gene (reference sequence). The CDR3 sequence: CASSLRPGELFF. CDR3 coding DNA: TGTGCCAGCAGTTTGCGTCCCGGGGAGCTGTTTTTT.

This clone is a singleton in its sample. Here the CDR3 DNA reads TGTGCCAGCAGAATGACGGGGAATCAGCCCCAGCATTTT. Its protein is CASRMTGNQPQHF. V gene TRBV6-5 combines with J gene TRBJ1-5; the D is unclear. V lost 6 bases and J lost 4, with 10 bases in between. Germline CDR1 is MNHEY and CDR2 is SVGAGI. This CDR3 is 13 amino acids long.

The chain couples TRBV7-6 to TRBJ2-7, with a weak D call TRBD2 (5 bases). The V end was cut by 4 bases, the J end by 6 bases, with 13 bases between. This CDR3 region has 13 residues. Germline values: CDR1 SGHVS, CDR2 FNYEAQ. CDR3 sequence reads: CASSYLQAGEQYF. CDR3 nucleotide sequence: TGTGCCAGCAGCTACCTTCAGGCGGGCGAGCAGTACTTC.

The rearrangement uses TRBV30 and TRBJ1-4; TRBD1 aligns across 8 bases. CDR3 length: 16 amino acids. With 6 bases clipped from V and 5 bases from J, the junction kept 14 bases outside the gene matches. Germline lookup yields CDR1 GTSNPN and CDR2 SVGIG (reference sequence). The CDR3 loop reads CACLWTGTGKNEKLFF. CDR3 bases: TGTGCCTGCCTCTGGACAGGGACGGGAAAAAATGAAAAACTGTTTTTT.

This chain connects TRBV7-9 to TRBJ2-7; no definite D call. Germline CDR1 and CDR2: SEHNR and FQNEAQ (reference sequence). CDR3 length: 12 amino acids. Deletions cut 3 bases from V and 5 bases from J, with 8 bases between. CDR3 in amino acids: CASSFDTNEQYF. The CDR3 DNA is TGTGCCAGCAGCTTCGACACAAACGAGCAGTACTTC.

This chain connects TRBV7-3 to TRBJ1-1; 7 bases line up with TRBD1. Trimming took 2 bases from V and 4 from J; bases not matched to a gene: 13. Germline CDR1 SGHTA, CDR2 FQGTGA. CDR3 length: 17 residues. This CDR3 reads CASSLYPLKGQSTEAFF. The DNA of the CDR3 is TGTGCCAGCAGCTTATATCCCCTCAAGGGACAGAGCACTGAAGCTTTCTTT.